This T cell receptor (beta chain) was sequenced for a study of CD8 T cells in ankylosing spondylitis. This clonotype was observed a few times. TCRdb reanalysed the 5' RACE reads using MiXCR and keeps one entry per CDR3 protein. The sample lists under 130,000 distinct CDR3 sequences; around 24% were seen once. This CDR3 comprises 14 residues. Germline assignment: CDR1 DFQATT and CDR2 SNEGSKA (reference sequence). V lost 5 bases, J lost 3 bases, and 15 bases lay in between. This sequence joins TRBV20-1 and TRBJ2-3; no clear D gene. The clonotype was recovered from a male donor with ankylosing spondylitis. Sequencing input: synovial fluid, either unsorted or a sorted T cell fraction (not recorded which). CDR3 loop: CSAPDGRGTDTQYF. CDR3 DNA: TGCAGTGCTCCGGACGGACGTGGGACAGATACGCAGTATTTT.